The 13 T cell receptor beta chains presented below share a single source sample, sequenced in a study of cytomegalovirus exposure and HLA in healthy donors. The PCR employed 60 Vbeta primers together with 13 Jbeta primers. Profiled with immunoSEQ multiplex PCR; TCRdb holds only in-frame clones, not every one. Here the sample spans about 160,000 clones, about 75% being singletons. Sequencing was carried out using PBMCs. Receptors originate from a woman in her forties or fifties in good health and CMV-seropositive.

This chain connects TRBV10-1 to TRBJ2-2, with TRBD1 matching over 8 bases. V shed 9 bases and J 7 bases; nucleotides not matched to a gene: 25. This CDR3 spans 19 amino acids. Germline V CDR1 and CDR2: WNHNN, SYGVQD (reference sequence). CDR3 protein: CASPQTRTGLIRRGGELFF. In DNA form, the CDR3 reads TGCGCCAGTCCTCAGACCCGGACAGGGCTTATAAGGCGGGGCGGGGAGCTGTTTTTT.

This chain uses TRBV11-3 with TRBJ1-6, with D uncertain. V was clipped by 8 bases and J by 0 bases, with 14 bases between them. Germline V gives CDR1 SGHNT, CDR2 YENEEA. The CDR3 is 16 residues long. CDR3 nucleotide sequence: TGTGCCAGCTCGGGAACAGCAAGCTCCTATAATTCACCCCTCCACTTT. Encoded protein: CASSGTASSYNSPLHF.

This chain connects TRBV4-1 to TRBJ1-2, with D perhaps TRBD1 (6 bases). Germline loops: CDR1 MGHRA, CDR2 YSYEKL. With 4 bases removed from V and 1 base from J, the gap between germline ends came to 7 bases. The CDR3 loop spans 13 amino acids. CDR3 sequence reads: CASSPQGNYGYTF. The CDR3 DNA reads TGCGCCAGCAGCCCACAGGGTAACTATGGCTACACCTTC.

This clone appeared a single time. The CDR3 DNA sequence: TGTGCCAGCAGCGTAGGGGGAGGTCTAGGGGGCGGCCATGAAGCTTTCTTT. The encoded protein is CASSVGGGLGGGHEAFF. The J gene is TRBJ1-1, the V gene TRBV9; TRBD1 aligns across 7 bases. Per germline, CDR1 SGDLS and CDR2 YYNGEE. The CDR3 loop spans 17 amino acids. V lost 0 bases and J lost 7; bases outside the gene matches: 15.

J is TRBJ2-3 and V is TRBV7-9, with D hard to call. The V end was cut by 4 bases, the J end by 2 bases, with 16 bases between. Germline V CDR1 and CDR2: SEHNR, FQNEAQ (reference sequence). The CDR3 spans 16 residues. The DNA of the CDR3 is TGTGCCAGCAGCTCTTCACTGGGCGTCATCACAGATACGCAGTATTTT. It is translated as CASSSSLGVITDTQYF. Filled out from reference TRBV7-9 and TRBJ2-3, the complete variable domain reads DTGVSQNPRHKITKRGQNVTFRCDPISEHNRLYWYRQTLGQGPEFLTYFQNEAQLEKSRLLSDRFSAERPKGSFSTLEIQRTEQGDSAMYLCASSSSLGVITDTQYFGPGTRLTVL.

This rearrangement joins TRBV6-6 to TRBJ1-3; 7 positions agree with TRBD1. Per the germline V gene, CDR1 is MNHNY and CDR2 is SVGAGI (reference sequence). CDR3 size: 15 residues. The ends lost 6 bases at V and 0 bases at J; junction bases unmatched: 5. CDR3 amino acids: CASRAQGTSGNTIYF. CDR3 nucleotides: TGTGCCAGCAGGGCACAGGGGACCTCTGGAAACACCATATATTTT.

The chain is built from TRBV5-1 and TRBJ2-3; the match to TRBD1 covers 7 bases. Germline V gives CDR1 SGHRS, CDR2 YFSETQ. This CDR3 comprises 14 residues. The J segment lost 0 bases and the V segment lost 4 bases, leaving 2 bases of the junction unmatched. The CDR3 spells CASSRDSSTDTQYF. CDR3 nucleotides: TGCGCCAGCAGCCGGGACAGTAGCACAGATACGCAGTATTTT.

The rearrangement links TRBV6-1 to TRBJ1-3, with a tentative D call TRBD1 (5 bases). V was cut by 11 bases and J by 4 bases, with 15 bases left in between. Germline CDR1 and CDR2: MNHNS and SASEGT. This CDR3 has 13 amino acids. In nucleotides, the CDR3 is TGTGCCTCAGGGTCGGTTAGCGGAAACACCATATATTTT. Translated, it gives CASGSVSGNTIYF.

V usage is TRBV7-9 and J usage is TRBJ2-4, with D possibly being TRBD1 (6 bases). The CDR3 runs to 15 residues. Germline V gives CDR1 SEHNR, CDR2 FQNEAQ (reference sequence). V was cut by 3 bases and J by 8 bases, with 17 bases left in between. The CDR3 protein is CASSLKGGDVDIQYF. CDR3 DNA sequence: TGTGCCAGCAGCTTGAAAGGGGGAGATGTCGACATTCAGTACTTC.

This clone was seen just once. This chain uses TRBV2 with TRBJ2-3, with TRBD2 as a possible D gene (5 bases). V gave up 2 bases and J gave up 1 base, with 13 bases separating them. The CDR3 has 16 amino acids. Germline loops: CDR1 SNHLY, CDR2 FYNNEI. DNA of the CDR3: TGTGCCAGCAGTGAATATCCCGGGAAGGGCACAGATACGCAGTATTTT. Its protein is CASSEYPGKGTDTQYF.

This chain links TRBV28 with TRBJ1-2; TRBD1 might be the D (6 bases). Germline lookup yields CDR1 MDHEN and CDR2 SYDVKM. Trimming pared 5 bases from V and 3 bases from J, leaving 10 bases between. This CDR3 spans 13 amino acids. CDR3: CASSLQGDYGYTF. CDR3 sequence (DNA): TGTGCCAGCAGTCTACAGGGAGACTATGGCTACACCTTC.

V and J are TRBV9 and TRBJ1-1, with D maybe TRBD1 (5 bases). Per the germline V gene, CDR1 is SGDLS and CDR2 is YYNGEE. The CDR3 consists of 12 residues. Trimming removed 4 bases at V and 10 bases at J, with 14 bases between. The CDR3 here is CASSPGGGRAFF. The CDR3 DNA follows: TGTGCCAGCAGCCCGGGGGGAGGGCGAGCTTTCTTT.

The CDR3: CASSLSGQGAQNTEAFF. The CDR3 DNA follows: TGTGCCAGCAGTTTATCAGGCCAGGGGGCACAGAACACTGAAGCTTTCTTT. The rearrangement links TRBV28 to TRBJ1-1; 8 bases align to TRBD1. Unmatched junction bases numbered 8, after V lost 1 base and J lost 1 base. The CDR3 spans 17 residues. Germline V lookup: CDR1 MDHEN, CDR2 SYDVKM.